The rows below give T cell receptor beta chains drawn from one sample of a study of T-cell reconstitution after alpha-beta-depleted transplantation in children. TCRdb reanalysed the PCR reads using MiXCR and keeps one entry per CDR3 protein. The data show approximately 510,000 distinct CDR3 sequences, with around 17% seen just once and approximately 3% held by the top ten. Sequencing was performed on PBMCs from the stem cell graft donor, taken from the stem cell graft. Source of these receptors: a human donor who donated a stem cell graft to a child with acute lymphoblastic leukemia. The CDR3 runs from the conserved cysteine through the conserved F or W. D genes are given only for firm matches.

V gene,CDR3 length,D gene,CDR3 protein
TRBV2,10,-,CASSEGGYTF
TRBV11-3,17,TRBD2,CASSPGTSGPRDLEQYF
TRBV20-1,16,-,CSARGNSVYSNQPQHF
TRBV29-1,17,TRBD2,CSVLGGVAGAGTGELFF
TRBV7-9,11,-,CASSEGGGYTF
TRBV5-1,16,-,CASSHSGHTYTGELFF
TRBV5-1,21,TRBD2,CASSPGTRPRGYNTRSAEQFF
TRBV29-1,17,TRBD1,CSVVVEGPGQGHYGYTF
TRBV6-5,17,TRBD2,CASSYSDLAGIYNEQFF
TRBV4-1,18,TRBD2,CASSQWGLAGGREETQYF
TRBV7-9,16,-,CASSARTEYSYNEQFF
TRBV6-5,15,TRBD1,CASSYSGTGNYEQYF
TRBV7-3,14,-,CASSPLPNREEQFF
TRBV5-1,15,-,CASSLNGPTNEKLFF
TRBV5-1,18,TRBD2,CASSSGLAAVSGANVLTF
TRBV7-8,15,TRBD1,CASSLAGQENYGYTF
TRBV5-1,14,-,CASSLEGVGEPQHF
TRBV19,18,-,CASSIPGDLRIDREKLFF
TRBV24-1,15,-,CATSEWTTGTDTQYF
TRBV20-1,14,-,CSADKDLGFYEQFF
TRBV5-1,14,-,CASSLGQRTGPQHF
TRBV12-3/TRBV12-4,14,-,CASSLVHQHNEQFF
TRBV6-1,16,TRBD1,CASSPFGQGGISPLHF
TRBV27,14,-,CASSLNRVGETQYF
TRBV29-1,15,-,CTLPPSLFNYNEQFF
TRBV4-1,15,-,CASSQVVGSTYEQYF
TRBV7-9,16,TRBD2,CASSLSLAEPTDTQYF
TRBV5-1,13,-,CASSLKQNTEAFF
TRBV27,16,-,CASSLYGATNTGELFF
TRBV5-1,15,-,CASSGGALAQETQYF
TRBV19,16,TRBD2,CASSIPLAATNNEQFF
TRBV3-1,15,-,CASSQQVGWSYEQYF
TRBV5-1,14,-,CASSRGEGYNEQFF
TRBV24-1,16,-,CATSDGDGASTDTQYF
TRBV19,15,-,CASRRDGPTNEKLFF
TRBV7-8,15,-,CASSLFPGSSSPLHF
TRBV6-5,16,-,CASSYSSGRGPYEQYF
TRBV29-1,13,-,CSVDSRGGGELFF
TRBV24-1,12,-,CATSKNGYEQYF
TRBV10-3,14,-,CAISELGSSYEQYF
TRBV20-1,15,TRBD2,CSASSAGANTGELFF
TRBV7-9,14,-,CASSLVSRAEGYTF
TRBV15,15,-,CATSREGYRNQPQHF
TRBV29-1,15,-,CSVEEGSIHTDTQYF
TRBV2,17,TRBD2,CASGLAGDRSVPDTQYF
TRBV7-9,16,TRBD2,CASSPYSGREYNEQFF
TRBV7-2,13,-,CASSSFHGTEAFF
TRBV7-9,15,TRBD1,CASSTRDRFSDEQYF
TRBV7-2,15,TRBD2,CASSLAWEGHYEQYF
TRBV6-1,12,-,CASQRGNQPQHF
TRBV5-6,13,-,CASSLQGIDEQYF
TRBV11-2,16,TRBD2,CASSPLSGPWRSRQFF
TRBV11-2,13,-,CASSLRTDYEQYF
TRBV12-3/TRBV12-4,13,-,CASSLGPNNEQFF
TRBV4-1,16,-,CASSRSGRTNYNEQFF
TRBV28,13,TRBD1,CASSFPGQGTQYF